What follows are 5 T cell receptor beta chains derived from one specimen sequenced in a study of blood T cell repertoires in COVID-19. Using immunoSEQ multiplex PCR, the repertoire was profiled, and TCRdb retains in-frame clones only, with some absent. The sample carries over 400,000 clones, 86% recorded once. Material: peripheral blood. The receptors derive from a woman under 40 with active or convalescent COVID-19.

The rearrangement links TRBV14 to TRBJ1-1; the match to TRBD1 covers 7 bases. CDR1 is SGHDN and CDR2 is FVKESK in the germline V gene. The CDR3 extends over 15 amino acids. V was pared by 4 bases and J by 6 bases, with 11 bases of the junction left unmatched. The CDR3 protein is CASSPSGTAKSEAFF. CDR3 nucleotide sequence: TGTGCCAGCAGCCCCTCCGGGACAGCGAAGTCTGAAGCTTTCTTT.

This clone has just one count. The V call is TRBV5-4, the J call TRBJ2-1; no firm D call. The CDR3 has 14 residues. Germline V gene sequence: CDR1 SGHNT, CDR2 YYREEE (reference sequence). V was pared by 2 bases and J by 0 bases, with 6 bases between. CDR3 DNA: TGTGCCAGCAGCTTAAGGAGCTCCTACAATGAGCAGTTCTTC. It codes for CASSLRSSYNEQFF.

V gene TRBV18 combines with J gene TRBJ1-6; 7 bases agree with TRBD1. J was trimmed by 7 bases and V by 2 bases; bases with no gene match: 2. Germline lookup yields CDR1 KGHSH and CDR2 LQKENI. The CDR3 has 14 residues. CDR3 in amino acids: CASSPVQGNSPLHF. CDR3 nucleotide sequence: TGTGCCAGCTCACCAGTACAGGGGAATTCACCCCTCCACTTT.

This chain connects TRBV28 to TRBJ1-5; 11 bases are shared with TRBD1. The V gene's germline CDR1 is MDHEN and CDR2 SYDVKM. The CDR3 loop spans 15 amino acids. With 5 bases clipped from V and 13 bases from J, the junction kept 13 bases outside the gene matches. CDR3 sequence reads: CASSGDGTGGLIQHF. In DNA form, the CDR3 reads TGTGCCAGCAGTGGAGACGGGACAGGGGGGCTTATACAGCATTTT.

The rearrangement uses TRBV4-1 and TRBJ1-4, with D unresolved. Germline V gene data show CDR1 as MGHRA and CDR2 as YSYEKL. Trimming took 4 bases from V and 5 from J, leaving 20 bases between them. The CDR3 is 17 amino acids. CDR3 sequence (DNA): TGCGCCAGCAGCCGATTGGGCTACAGTGGCGAAAATGAAAAACTGTTTTTT. Its protein is CASSRLGYSGENEKLFF.